This T cell receptor beta chain derives from a study of cytomegalovirus exposure and HLA in healthy donors. Study results and caveats: TCR beta sequences reportedly predicted most subjects' HLA-A and HLA-B alleles accurately. As a later analysis revealed, the rate of TCR association differed by HLA locus, with DRB1 most and HLA-C fewest. Presence/absence analyses supposed approximately even sequencing depth among donors.

CDR3 size: 13 residues. CDR1 is SGHTA, CDR2 FQGNSA, per germline. Trimming pared 5 bases from V and 3 bases from J, leaving 10 bases between. Remarks on this clone: Its antigen is as yet unknown.

PCR primers comprised 60 Vbeta and 13 Jbeta primers. This table comes from immunoSEQ multiplex PCR, and its TCRdb copy is limited to in-frame clones, with some not included. Altogether roughly 57,000 clones are present, around four fifths being singletons, with the ten largest covering 2.9%. The TCR was taken from a man in his fifties or sixties in good health and CMV-seronegative. The sample taken for sequencing was PBMCs. This chain uses TRBV7-2 with TRBJ1-2, with no clear D. In nucleotides, the CDR3 is TGTGCCAGCAGCGAAGGGAGATACTATGGCTACACCTTC. Its protein is CASSEGRYYGYTF.